A single sample is the source of the 31 T cell receptor beta chains below, sequenced in a study of T cell changes during pregnancy in multiple sclerosis. Produced via immunoSEQ multiplex PCR; TCRdb's table is partial and in-frame only. The data show about 100,000 clones, with 90% to 95% seen just once and approximately 1% held by the top ten. The sequences come from peripheral blood, collected before pregnancy. The receptors shown here come from a female donor with multiple sclerosis, enrolled in a pregnancy study.

The chain joins TRBV5-1 to TRBJ2-2; 12 bases are shared with TRBD2. Trimming cost V 0 bases and J 0 bases; bases outside gene matches: 6. Germline loops: CDR1 SGHRS, CDR2 YFSETQ. The CDR3 spans 19 residues. CDR3 sequence (DNA): TGCGCCAGCAGCTTGGCCGTACTAGCGGGAGGCCCGAACACCGGGGAGCTGTTTTTT. It specifies CASSLAVLAGGPNTGELFF.

This clone was seen a single time. The chain combines TRBV11-3 with TRBJ2-1; 14 bases map to TRBD2. This CDR3 spans 16 amino acids. Germline assignment: CDR1 SGHNT and CDR2 YENEEA. Trimming took 5 bases from V and 4 from J; bases not matched to a gene: 4. This CDR3 is CASSLGLAGEYNEQFF. Here the CDR3 DNA reads TGTGCCAGCAGCCTGGGACTAGCGGGAGAGTACAATGAGCAGTTCTTC.

The gene calls are TRBV6-1 and TRBJ2-3; D ambiguous. The CDR3 consists of 13 residues. Trimming removed 1 base at V and 4 bases at J, with 6 bases between. The V gene's germline CDR1 is MNHNS and CDR2 SASEGT. For the CDR3, the DNA is TGTGCCAGCAGTGAAGTTGGGCCAGATACGCAGTATTTT. It translates to CASSEVGPDTQYF.

The chain employs TRBV15 and TRBJ1-4, with TRBD1 matching over 7 bases. CDR3 length: 19 amino acids. CDR1 is LNHNV and CDR2 is YYDKDF in the germline V gene (reference sequence). The J segment lost 5 bases and the V segment lost 0 bases, leaving 15 bases of the junction unmatched. CDR3 sequence (DNA): TGTGCCACCAGCAGAGACCAGGGGGGTCCCCCAACCCAAAATGAAAAACTGTTTTTT. It specifies CATSRDQGGPPTQNEKLFF.

The chain employs TRBV6-1 and TRBJ1-4; D ambiguous. Per the germline V gene, CDR1 is MNHNS and CDR2 is SASEGT. The germline V and J ends were trimmed by 2 bases and 3 bases, with 13 bases remaining between them. This CDR3 has 16 residues. The DNA of the CDR3 is TGTGCCAGCAGTGAAAATAGGCGGCTACCTAATGAAAAACTGTTTTTT. This codes for CASSENRRLPNEKLFF.

This clone was picked up one time. The rearrangement links TRBV6-5 to TRBJ1-1, with no clear D. The V gene's germline CDR1 is MNHEY and CDR2 SVGAGI. CDR3 length equals 15 residues. The V end was cut by 0 bases, the J end by 3 bases, with 11 bases between. CDR3 sequence reads: CASSYSRSGYTEAFF. DNA of the CDR3: TGTGCCAGCAGTTACTCGAGGAGCGGGTACACTGAAGCTTTCTTT.

The V call is TRBV5-4, the J call TRBJ1-2; no clear D. The CDR3 extends over 16 amino acids. The ends were cut back, 0 bases at V and 2 bases at J, with 14 bases in the middle. Germline lookup yields CDR1 SGHNT and CDR2 YYREEE (reference sequence). CDR3 nucleotide sequence: TGTGCCAGCAGCTTGGCAGGCCTCCCAGAGAACTATGGCTACACCTTC. This encodes CASSLAGLPENYGYTF.

This clone came up once. The rearrangement uses TRBV7-8 and TRBJ2-7; D might be TRBD1 (5 bases). Germline V gene data show CDR1 as SGHVS and CDR2 as FQNEAQ. V was clipped by 5 bases and J by 3 bases, with 11 bases between them. This CDR3 is 13 amino acids long. The CDR3 coding sequence is TGTGCCAGCAGCCCCTCTAGGGGCTACGAGCAGTACTTC. Translating it yields CASSPSRGYEQYF. Full variable domain (rest looked up from reference TRBV7-8 and TRBJ2-7): GAGVSQSPRYKVAKRGQDVALRCDPISGHVSLFWYQQALGQGPEFLTYFQNEAQLDKSGLPSDRFFAERPEGSVSTLKIQRTQQEDSAVYLCASSPSRGYEQYFGPGTRLTVT.

V and J are TRBV7-9 and TRBJ2-1, with 7 bases identical to TRBD2. The CDR3 extends over 13 amino acids. Losses at the gene ends were 8 bases for V and 8 bases for J; bases not matched to a gene: 9. Germline V gene sequence: CDR1 SEHNR, CDR2 FQNEAQ (reference sequence). The CDR3 DNA follows: TGTGCCAGCGCCAGCGGGGCTAATGATGAGCAGTTCTTC. As protein: CASASGANDEQFF.

The rearrangement uses TRBV6-1 and TRBJ1-4; 7 bases match TRBD1. The trim removed 4 bases at V and 0 bases at J, leaving 5 bases unmatched. Germline V gene data show CDR1 as MNHNS and CDR2 as SASEGT. This CDR3 spans 16 amino acids. CDR3 coding DNA: TGTGCCAGCAGTGGCCGGGACAGAGCAACTAATGAAAAACTGTTTTTT. Translated: CASSGRDRATNEKLFF.

The chain joins TRBV29-1 to TRBJ2-5; no firm D call. Germline loops: CDR1 SQVTM, CDR2 ANQGSEA. The CDR3 loop spans 14 amino acids. Trimming cost V 4 bases and J 0 bases, with 12 bases left between them. The CDR3 loop is CSVVGSEYQETQYF. CDR3 bases: TGCAGCGTTGTCGGGTCCGAGTACCAAGAGACCCAGTACTTC.

The V gene is TRBV13, the J gene TRBJ2-1; tentatively, D is TRBD2 (6 bases). Germline V gene lookup returns CDR1 PRHDT and CDR2 FYEKMQ (reference sequence). There are 16 residues in the CDR3. Trimming took off 7 bases at V and 10 bases at J, with 26 bases between the two ends. CDR3 protein: CASNPPGGGSVREQFF. The DNA of the CDR3 is TGTGCCAGCAACCCCCCAGGTGGAGGGTCGGTTAGGGAGCAGTTCTTC.

The table lists this clone with a count of one. The V call is TRBV7-2, the J call TRBJ2-1; 7 bases agree with TRBD2. The V and J ends lost 5 bases and 6 bases, in that order; junction bases with no gene match: 7. The germline V gene encodes CDR1 SGHTA and CDR2 FQGNSA. This CDR3 contains 14 residues. The CDR3 nucleotides read TGTGCCAGCAGCAGAGCGGGAACTTCCAATGAGCAGTTCTTC. Its translation is CASSRAGTSNEQFF.

V is TRBV5-1 and J is TRBJ1-5, with unresolved D. CDR3 length: 15 amino acids. Deletions cut 0 bases from V and 6 bases from J, with 13 bases between. Germline loops: CDR1 SGHRS, CDR2 YFSETQ. For the CDR3, the DNA is TGCGCCAGCAGCTTGGATCTCTCCGGAGGTCAGCCCCAGCATTTT. Translating gives CASSLDLSGGQPQHF. The whole variable domain, filled in from reference TRBV5-1 and TRBJ1-5, reads KAGVTQTPRYLIKTRGQQVTLSCSPISGHRSVSWYQQTPGQGLQFLFEYFSETQRNKGNFPGRFSGRQFSNSRSEMNVSTLELGDSALYLCASSLDLSGGQPQHFGDGTRLSIL.

The rearrangement joins TRBV9 to TRBJ2-3; 11 nucleotides align to TRBD2. The junction had 7 bases not matched to a gene; V was cut back by 4 bases and J by 0 bases. CDR1 and CDR2 from the germline V gene are SGDLS and YYNGEE. This CDR3 is 17 amino acids long. For the CDR3, the DNA is TGTGCCAGCAGCCCGGGGACTAGCGGACGGAGCACAGATACGCAGTATTTT. Translation gives CASSPGTSGRSTDTQYF.

The V gene is TRBV9, the J gene TRBJ2-7; 7 bases are a match to TRBD2. V shed 0 bases, J shed 3 bases, and the junction held 6 bases outside the gene matches. CDR1 and CDR2 from the germline V gene are SGDLS and YYNGEE. The CDR3 covers 15 residues. The DNA of the CDR3 is TGTGCCAGCAGCGTAGGGGGGGGAGGGAGCTACGAGCAGTACTTC. Its translation: CASSVGGGGSYEQYF. Variable domain in full (rest from reference TRBV9 and TRBJ2-7): DSGVTQTPKHLITATGQRVTLRCSPRSGDLSVYWYQQSLDQGLQFLIQYYNGEERAKGNILERFSAQQFPDLHSELNLSSLELGDSALYFCASSVGGGGSYEQYFGPGTRLTVT.

The rearrangement links TRBV7-9 to TRBJ1-1; 7 bases are shared with TRBD1. V trimming: 1 base; J trimming: 6 bases; junction bases outside the gene matches: 8. The CDR3 runs 15 residues. Germline values: CDR1 SEHNR, CDR2 FQNEAQ (reference sequence). CDR3 loop: CASSLGKGARAEAFF. CDR3 DNA: TGTGCCAGCAGCTTAGGAAAGGGGGCAAGGGCTGAAGCTTTCTTT. Combining the CDR3 with reference TRBV7-9 and TRBJ1-1 gives the whole variable domain DTGVSQNPRHKITKRGQNVTFRCDPISEHNRLYWYRQTLGQGPEFLTYFQNEAQLEKSRLLSDRFSAERPKGSFSTLEIQRTEQGDSAMYLCASSLGKGARAEAFFGQGTRLTVV.

The V and J genes are TRBV27 and TRBJ1-5; 7 positions agree with TRBD1. The trim removed 6 bases at V and 5 bases at J, leaving 10 bases unmatched. Looked up from germline, CDR1 is MNHEY and CDR2 is SMNVEV (reference sequence). The CDR3 has 15 residues. This CDR3 is CASSHRTGLDQPQHF. In nucleotides, the CDR3 is TGTGCCAGCAGCCATAGGACAGGCCTTGATCAGCCCCAGCATTTT.

The V gene is TRBV5-4, the J gene TRBJ2-3; D might be TRBD2 (6 bases). CDR1 SGHNT and CDR2 YYREEE come from the germline V gene (reference sequence). The V gene lost 3 bases and the J gene lost 0 bases, with 17 bases spanning the gap. This CDR3 region has 17 residues. In DNA, the CDR3 is TGTGCCAGCAGCTCTCCCAACCGGGACTTTAGCACAGATACGCAGTATTTT. It yields the protein CASSSPNRDFSTDTQYF.

This clone was seen a single time. This CDR3 reads CASSQVQGLDQPQHF. CDR3 bases: TGCGCCAGCAGCCAAGTCCAGGGGCTTGATCAGCCCCAGCATTTT. The rearrangement links TRBV4-1 to TRBJ1-5; D is possibly TRBD1 (6 bases). The CDR3 is made up of 15 amino acids. In germline, CDR1 is MGHRA, CDR2 YSYEKL. V was clipped by 1 base and J by 5 bases, with 12 bases between them.

This clone came up once. The chain is built from TRBV5-4 and TRBJ1-1, with TRBD1 matching 10 bases. Trimming cost V 4 bases and J 5 bases; bases outside gene matches: 5. This CDR3 region has 14 residues. The germline CDR1 and CDR2 sequences are SGHNT and YYREEE (reference sequence). The CDR3 bases are TGTGCCAGCAGCCGCGGGACAGGGGCGACTGAAGCTTTCTTT. Its translation is CASSRGTGATEAFF.

This sequence joins TRBV27 and TRBJ1-2; 7 bases are a match to TRBD1. The CDR3 extends over 15 amino acids. Germline V gene sequence: CDR1 MNHEY, CDR2 SMNVEV (reference sequence). J lost 2 bases, V lost 2 bases, and 5 bases had no gene match. CDR3 region: CASSLKGRGNYGYTF. The CDR3, as DNA: TGTGCCAGCAGTTTAAAAGGCAGGGGGAACTATGGCTACACCTTC.

The V call is TRBV5-1, the J call TRBJ2-3, with TRBD2 matching 9 bases. CDR1 SGHRS and CDR2 YFSETQ come from the germline V gene. After removal of 0 bases from V and 4 bases from J, the junction contained 9 bases not matched to a gene. The CDR3 runs to 17 residues. The CDR3 loop is CASSLDLAGAAADTQYF. As DNA, the CDR3 is TGCGCCAGCAGCTTGGACTTAGCGGGAGCAGCAGCAGATACGCAGTATTTT. Looking up the rest from reference TRBV5-1 and TRBJ2-3 gives the full variable domain: KAGVTQTPRYLIKTRGQQVTLSCSPISGHRSVSWYQQTPGQGLQFLFEYFSETQRNKGNFPGRFSGRQFSNSRSEMNVSTLELGDSALYLCASSLDLAGAAADTQYFGPGTRLTVL.

The CDR3 reads CASSLTKQGARNYGYTF. As DNA, the CDR3 is TGTGCCAGCAGCCTAACAAAACAGGGAGCTAGAAACTATGGCTACACCTTC. J is TRBJ1-2 and V is TRBV7-9; TRBD1 is a possible D gene (6 bases). V was trimmed by 5 bases and J by 2 bases, leaving 21 bases between them. Per germline, CDR1 SEHNR and CDR2 FQNEAQ (reference sequence). The CDR3 length is 17 residues. Looking up the rest from reference TRBV7-9 and TRBJ1-2 gives the full variable domain: DTGVSQNPRHKITKRGQNVTFRCDPISEHNRLYWYRQTLGQGPEFLTYFQNEAQLEKSRLLSDRFSAERPKGSFSTLEIQRTEQGDSAMYLCASSLTKQGARNYGYTFGSGTRLTVV.

The V gene is TRBV6-5, the J gene TRBJ2-7; the match to TRBD1 covers 8 bases. The CDR3 covers 14 residues. V dropped 5 bases and J dropped 2; count of bases not matched to a gene: 5. Germline values: CDR1 MNHEY, CDR2 SVGAGI. The CDR3 is CASSRGQGTYEQYF. DNA for the CDR3: TGTGCCAGCAGTCGAGGACAGGGAACCTACGAGCAGTACTTC.

The chain combines TRBV9 with TRBJ2-5, with a weak D call TRBD2 (6 bases). Germline loops: CDR1 SGDLS, CDR2 YYNGEE. The CDR3 extends over 14 amino acids. V lost 4 bases to trimming and J lost 5 bases, with 15 bases between them. The CDR3 reads CASSPDGRRETQYF. DNA of the CDR3: TGTGCCAGCAGCCCTGACGGGAGAAGGGAGACCCAGTACTTC.

This clone was counted once. The J gene is TRBJ2-6, the V gene TRBV7-9; D remains unclear. The CDR3 length is 17 residues. Germline V lookup: CDR1 SEHNR, CDR2 FQNEAQ (reference sequence). Trimming left V 2 bases short and J 1 base short, with 12 bases between. This CDR3 is CASSLPRLPSGANVLTF. The CDR3 DNA is TGTGCCAGCAGCTTACCTAGGCTACCTTCTGGGGCCAACGTCCTGACTTTC.

V is TRBV7-6 and J is TRBJ1-3; the D is unclear. The CDR3 is 16 amino acids. CDR1 is SGHVS and CDR2 is FNYEAQ in the germline V gene. V dropped 5 bases and J dropped 4 bases, with 18 bases sitting between them. The CDR3 DNA sequence: TGTGCCAGCAGCCCATCGGGATTACCTTTCGGAAACACCATATATTTT. Protein sequence: CASSPSGLPFGNTIYF.

This chain links TRBV13 with TRBJ2-4; D might be TRBD2 (6 bases). CDR1 and CDR2 (germline): PRHDT, FYEKMQ (reference sequence). V lost 5 bases and J 8 bases, leaving 16 bases between the germline ends. The CDR3 has 14 residues. The CDR3 reads CASSQVGGPDIQYF. The CDR3 nucleotides read TGTGCCAGCAGCCAAGTGGGAGGTCCTGACATTCAGTACTTC.

This rearrangement joins TRBV7-9 to TRBJ1-1; perhaps TRBD1 as D (6 bases). CDR3 length: 14 residues. Trimming pared 6 bases from V and 0 bases from J, leaving 11 bases between. Germline loops: CDR1 SEHNR, CDR2 FQNEAQ (reference sequence). This chain's CDR3 is CASRLQGMNTEAFF. The CDR3 region has the DNA TGTGCCAGCAGGTTACAGGGAATGAACACTGAAGCTTTCTTT.

The rearrangement uses TRBV7-9 and TRBJ2-7, with TRBD2 identical over 9 bases. Germline lookup yields CDR1 SEHNR and CDR2 FQNEAQ (reference sequence). V dropped 3 bases and J dropped 7; count of bases not matched to a gene: 7. The CDR3 runs 14 residues. CDR3 sequence: CASSFAGGLGEQYF. The CDR3 DNA follows: TGTGCCAGCAGCTTTGCGGGAGGGCTAGGGGAGCAGTACTTC.